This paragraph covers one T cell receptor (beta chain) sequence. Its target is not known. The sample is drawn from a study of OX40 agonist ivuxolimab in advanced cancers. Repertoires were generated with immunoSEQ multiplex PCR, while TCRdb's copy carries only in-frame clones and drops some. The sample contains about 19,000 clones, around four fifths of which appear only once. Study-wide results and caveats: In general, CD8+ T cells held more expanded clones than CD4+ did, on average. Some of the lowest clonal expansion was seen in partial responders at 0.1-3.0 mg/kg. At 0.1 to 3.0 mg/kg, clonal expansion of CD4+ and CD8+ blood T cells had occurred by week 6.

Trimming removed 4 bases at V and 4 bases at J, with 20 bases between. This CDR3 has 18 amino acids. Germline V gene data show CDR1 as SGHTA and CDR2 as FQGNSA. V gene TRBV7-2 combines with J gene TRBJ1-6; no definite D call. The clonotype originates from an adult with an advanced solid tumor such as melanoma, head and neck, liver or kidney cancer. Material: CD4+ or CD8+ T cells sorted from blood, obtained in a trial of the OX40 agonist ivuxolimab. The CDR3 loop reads CASSSHGPGLAYNSPLHF. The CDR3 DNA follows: TGTGCCAGCAGCTCCCACGGACCCGGCCTAGCTTATAATTCACCCCTCCACTTT.